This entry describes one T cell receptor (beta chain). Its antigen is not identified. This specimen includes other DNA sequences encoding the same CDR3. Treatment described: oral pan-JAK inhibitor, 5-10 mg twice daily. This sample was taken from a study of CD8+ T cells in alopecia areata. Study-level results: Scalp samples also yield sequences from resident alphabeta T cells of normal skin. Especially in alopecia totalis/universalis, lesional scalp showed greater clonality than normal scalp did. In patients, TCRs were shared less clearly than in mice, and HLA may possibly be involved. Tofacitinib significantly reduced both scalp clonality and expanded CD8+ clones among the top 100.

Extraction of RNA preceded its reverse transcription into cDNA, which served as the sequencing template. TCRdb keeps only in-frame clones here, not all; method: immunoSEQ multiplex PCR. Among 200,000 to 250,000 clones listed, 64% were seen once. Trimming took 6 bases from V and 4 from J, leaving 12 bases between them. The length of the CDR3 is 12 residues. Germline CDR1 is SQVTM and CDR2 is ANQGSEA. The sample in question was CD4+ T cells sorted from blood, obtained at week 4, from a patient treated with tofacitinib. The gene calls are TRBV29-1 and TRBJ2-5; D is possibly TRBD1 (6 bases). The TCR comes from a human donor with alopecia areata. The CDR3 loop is CSVRGQGETQYF. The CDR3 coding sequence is TGCAGCGTCAGGGGACAAGGAGAGACCCAGTACTTC. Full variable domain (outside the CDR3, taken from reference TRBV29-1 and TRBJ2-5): SAVISQKPSRDICQRGTSLTIQCQVDSQVTMMFWYRQQPGQSLTLIATANQGSEATYESGFVIDKFPISRPNLTFSTLTVSNMSPEDSSIYLCSVRGQGETQYFGPGTRLLVL.